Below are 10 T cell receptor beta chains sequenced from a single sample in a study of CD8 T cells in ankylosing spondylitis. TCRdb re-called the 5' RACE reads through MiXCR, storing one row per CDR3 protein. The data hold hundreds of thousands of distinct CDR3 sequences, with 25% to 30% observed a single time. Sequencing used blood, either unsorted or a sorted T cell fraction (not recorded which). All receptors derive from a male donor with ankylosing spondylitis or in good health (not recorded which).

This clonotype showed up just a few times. The CDR3 loop reads CAISERTADYEQYF. DNA of the CDR3: TGTGCCATCAGTGAGAGGACAGCCGACTACGAGCAGTACTTC. This rearrangement joins TRBV10-3 to TRBJ2-7, with TRBD1 as a possible D gene (6 bases). Trimming took off 2 bases at V and 3 bases at J, with 11 bases between the two ends. The CDR3 is 14 residues long. Germline V CDR1 and CDR2: ENHRY, SYGVKD.

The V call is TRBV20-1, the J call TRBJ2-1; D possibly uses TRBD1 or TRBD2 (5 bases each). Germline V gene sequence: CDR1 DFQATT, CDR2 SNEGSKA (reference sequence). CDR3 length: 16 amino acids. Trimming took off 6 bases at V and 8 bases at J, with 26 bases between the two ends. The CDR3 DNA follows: TGCAGTGCAAACCCTAGGGTGGCTGGCCGAGGGGATGAGCAGTTCTTC. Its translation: CSANPRVAGRGDEQFF.

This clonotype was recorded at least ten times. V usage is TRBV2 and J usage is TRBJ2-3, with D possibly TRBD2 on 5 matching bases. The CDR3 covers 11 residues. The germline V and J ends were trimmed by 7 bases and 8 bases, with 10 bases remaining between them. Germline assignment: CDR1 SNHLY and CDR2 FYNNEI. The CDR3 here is CASTPAGTQYF. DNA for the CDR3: TGTGCCAGCACTCCCGCGGGTACGCAGTATTTT.

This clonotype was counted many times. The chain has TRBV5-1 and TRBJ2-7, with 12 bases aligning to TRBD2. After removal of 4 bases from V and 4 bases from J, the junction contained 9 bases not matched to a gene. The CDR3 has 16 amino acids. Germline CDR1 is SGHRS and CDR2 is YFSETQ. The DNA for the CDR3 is TGCGCCAGCAGCCCGGGACTAGCGGGTAACCGTTACGAGCAGTACTTC. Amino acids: CASSPGLAGNRYEQYF.

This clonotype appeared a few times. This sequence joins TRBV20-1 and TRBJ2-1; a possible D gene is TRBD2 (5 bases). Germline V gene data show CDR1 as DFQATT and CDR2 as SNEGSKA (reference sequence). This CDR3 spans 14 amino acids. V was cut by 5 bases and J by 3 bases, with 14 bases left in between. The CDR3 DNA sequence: TGCAGTGCTGATCAAGCGGTCTACTACAATGAGCAGTTCTTC. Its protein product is CSADQAVYYNEQFF.

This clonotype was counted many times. Here the CDR3 reads CASSSYERVDEQYF. CDR3 DNA: TGTGCCAGCTCATCTTACGAGAGAGTGGACGAGCAGTACTTC. J is TRBJ2-7 and V is TRBV18, with D uncertain. Trimming took off 5 bases at V and 5 bases at J, with 16 bases between the two ends. Germline V lookup: CDR1 KGHSH, CDR2 LQKENI. CDR3 length equals 14 residues.

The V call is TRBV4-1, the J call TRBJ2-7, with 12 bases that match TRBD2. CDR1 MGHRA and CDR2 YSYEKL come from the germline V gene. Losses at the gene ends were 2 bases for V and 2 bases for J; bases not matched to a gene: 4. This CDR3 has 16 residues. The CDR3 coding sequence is TGCGCCAGCAGCCAAAGACTAGCGGGGGATCCCTACGAGCAGTACTTC. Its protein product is CASSQRLAGDPYEQYF.

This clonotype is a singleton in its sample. CDR3 loop: CSAFRLAGGDEQFF. The CDR3 DNA reads as TGCAGTGCTTTCCGACTAGCGGGAGGAGATGAGCAGTTCTTC. The chain is built from TRBV20-1 and TRBJ2-1; TRBD2 matches at 13 bases. Per germline, CDR1 DFQATT and CDR2 SNEGSKA (reference sequence). V trimming: 5 bases; J trimming: 8 bases; junction bases outside the gene matches: 6. The CDR3 length is 14 residues.

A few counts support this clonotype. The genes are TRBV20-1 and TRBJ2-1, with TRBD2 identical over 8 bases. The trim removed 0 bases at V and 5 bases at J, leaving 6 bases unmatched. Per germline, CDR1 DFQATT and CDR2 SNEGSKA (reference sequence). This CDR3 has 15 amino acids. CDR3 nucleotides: TGCAGTGCTAGAGATCGCGGGGGGCGGAACAATGAGCAGTTCTTC. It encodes CSARDRGGRNNEQFF.

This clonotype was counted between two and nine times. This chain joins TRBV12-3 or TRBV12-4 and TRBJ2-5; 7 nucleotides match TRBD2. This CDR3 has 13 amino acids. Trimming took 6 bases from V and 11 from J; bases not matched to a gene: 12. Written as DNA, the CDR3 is TGTGCCAGCAGCCCATTTCTCCAGGGAGGGCAGTACTTC. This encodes CASSPFLQGGQYF.